The rows below give T cell receptor beta chains drawn from one sample of a study of T cell changes during pregnancy in multiple sclerosis. Using immunoSEQ multiplex PCR, the repertoire was profiled, and TCRdb retains in-frame clones only, with some absent. The table includes some 110,000 clones, about 90% detected once. The sample here was peripheral blood, taken before pregnancy. The receptor source for this set is a female donor with multiple sclerosis, enrolled in a pregnancy study. The CDR3 runs from the conserved cysteine through the conserved F or W. The order of the fields is CDR3 DNA, CDR3 protein, V gene, clone size, D gene, J gene. D genes are given only for firm matches. Expanded clones are given a class, and other clones once, few, many or no size at all.

TGTGCCATCAGTGGCCGTGGAGAAAATTCACCCCTCCACTTT | CAISGRGENSPLHF | TRBV10-3 | - | - | TRBJ1-6
TGTGCCTGGAAGGGACAGGGATTCAATCAGCCCCAGCATTTT | CAWKGQGFNQPQHF | TRBV30 | - | TRBD1 | TRBJ1-5
TGTGCCAGCAGAGTCCGACAGGGGATCATCACTGAAGCTTTCTTT | CASRVRQGIITEAFF | TRBV6-5 | - | TRBD1 | TRBJ1-1
TGTGCCAGCAGCCGCGACAGGGAATCCTATGGCTACACCTTC | CASSRDRESYGYTF | TRBV5-6 | - | TRBD1 | TRBJ1-2
TGTGCCAGCAGTTTAACAGGGGATGCTGAAGCTTTCTTT | CASSLTGDAEAFF | TRBV28 | once | TRBD1 | TRBJ1-1
TGTGCTTCGGGCGGGAGGTACAATGAGCAGTTCTTC | CASGGRYNEQFF | TRBV9 | - | TRBD2 | TRBJ2-1
TGTGCCAGCAGCTTAATAGGGGGGCTAGCGGGAAGCACAGATACGCAGTATTTT | CASSLIGGLAGSTDTQYF | TRBV7-3 | - | TRBD2 | TRBJ2-3
TGCAGCGTTACAGACCCAAATGAAAAACTGTTTTTT | CSVTDPNEKLFF | TRBV29-1 | - | - | TRBJ1-4
TGTGCCAGCAGCTTAAGACACAGGTCCACCTACGAGCAGTACTTC | CASSLRHRSTYEQYF | TRBV7-2 | - | - | TRBJ2-7
TGTGCCACCTCTCGGATTTCGGGCACCCAAAAGGGGCCCTACAATGAGCAGTTCTTC | CATSRISGTQKGPYNEQFF | TRBV27 | - | - | TRBJ2-1
TGCGCCAGCAGCCAAGATGTGGGGGCTTACACTGAAGCTTTCTTT | CASSQDVGAYTEAFF | TRBV4-3 | - | - | TRBJ1-1
TGCGCCAGCAGCCATCGACAGGGGGCGCGTCCTAGGGATGAGCAGTTCTTC | CASSHRQGARPRDEQFF | TRBV4-1 | - | TRBD1 | TRBJ2-1
TGTGCCAGCAGTGAAGGGACAGCAGAAGGAAACACCATATATTTT | CASSEGTAEGNTIYF | TRBV25-1 | - | TRBD1 | TRBJ1-3
TGCGCCAGCAGCGCGTCAGGAAGCTCTGGAAACACCATATATTTT | CASSASGSSGNTIYF | TRBV5-1 | - | - | TRBJ1-3
TGCAGCGTTGGGAGGGAGGGCTATGGCTACACCTTC | CSVGREGYGYTF | TRBV29-1 | - | - | TRBJ1-2
TGCGCCAGCAGCTTGGGCTTTAGCGGGGCGCCCCATGGTGAGCAGTTCTTC | CASSLGFSGAPHGEQFF | TRBV5-1 | - | TRBD2 | TRBJ2-1
TGTGCCAGTAGTCACACACAGGGGACGCGAGCCACCGGGGAGCTGTTTTTT | CASSHTQGTRATGELFF | TRBV19 | once | TRBD1 | TRBJ2-2
TGTGCCAGCAGCCTGAAACAGGGGGCCGCCGGGGAGCTGTTTTTT | CASSLKQGAAGELFF | TRBV4-2 | - | TRBD1 | TRBJ2-2
TGTGCCACCTCTGCTAGATCGAATCAGCCCCAGCATTTT | CATSARSNQPQHF | TRBV19 | - | - | TRBJ1-5
TGTGCCAGCAGCCCCGGGACAGGGGGGCTCTCTGGGGCCAACGTCCTGACTTTC | CASSPGTGGLSGANVLTF | TRBV9 | many | TRBD1 | TRBJ2-6
TGCGCCAGCAGCTTGGGACAGGGAGGAACAGATACGCAGTATTTT | CASSLGQGGTDTQYF | TRBV5-1 | - | - | TRBJ2-3
TGTGCCAGCACAGCCGAACAGGGGACCTTGGCCGATTTT | CASTAEQGTLADF | TRBV2 | few | TRBD1 | TRBJ1-3
TGTGCCAGCAGAAGTACGGGGGGGCGCTACAATGAGCAGTTCTTC | CASRSTGGRYNEQFF | TRBV5-4 | - | TRBD2 | TRBJ2-1
TGTGCCAGCAGTGCCGGGACTTCTAACACCGGGGAGCTGTTTTTT | CASSAGTSNTGELFF | TRBV6-4 | once | - | TRBJ2-2
TGTGCCAGCAGACCTCGGGGGGCCAACTATGGCTACACCTTC | CASRPRGANYGYTF | TRBV13 | - | - | TRBJ1-2
TGCGCCAGCAGCCAAGTCCCGGGACAGGGTACGGGCACTGAAGCTTTCTTT | CASSQVPGQGTGTEAFF | TRBV4-1 | - | TRBD1 | TRBJ1-1
TGTGCCAGCAGTCCCGGGACTAGTGACTACAATGAGCAGTTCTTC | CASSPGTSDYNEQFF | TRBV6-4 | - | TRBD2 | TRBJ2-1
TGCAGCGTCTCTCACAGGGGGCTCAACACTGAAGCTTTCTTT | CSVSHRGLNTEAFF | TRBV29-1 | - | TRBD1 | TRBJ1-1
TGTGCCAGCACCTTCACCTTGGGGGCCACCCTCCACTTT | CASTFTLGATLHF | TRBV7-2 | - | - | TRBJ1-6